Presented here are 30 T cell receptor beta chains from one specimen sequenced in a study of T cell repertoires in ileal Crohn's disease. Assay: immunoSEQ multiplex PCR; the TCRdb copy retains only in-frame clones and omits some. The sample has approximately 6,300 clones, about 85% seen once. The specimen was ileal tissue. Source of these receptors: an adult with Crohn's disease.

The chain recombines TRBV5-6 with TRBJ1-2; tentative D call: TRBD1 (6 bases). The germline V gene has CDR1 SGHDT and CDR2 YYEEEE. V lost 4 bases and J lost 8, with 15 bases in between. The length of the CDR3 is 13 residues. In DNA, the CDR3 is TGTGCCAGCAGCCAACACAGGGCGAGGGGCTACACCTTC. It specifies CASSQHRARGYTF.

The chain combines TRBV5-6 with TRBJ2-3; D is perhaps TRBD2 (6 bases). The germline gives CDR1 SGHDT, CDR2 YYEEEE. V gave up 3 bases and J gave up 0 bases, with 14 bases separating them. The CDR3 is made up of 16 amino acids. The CDR3 spells CASSSLAVASTDTQYF. The CDR3 DNA reads TGTGCCAGCAGCTCGTTAGCGGTAGCTAGCACAGATACGCAGTATTTT.

This clone counts as medium-sized (0.01 to 0.1%). The genes are TRBV29-1 and TRBJ2-7; D perhaps matches TRBD1 (6 bases). With 4 bases removed from V and 3 bases from J, the gap between germline ends came to 13 bases. Germline-derived CDR1 and CDR2 are SQVTM and ANQGSEA. CDR3 length: 13 residues. The CDR3 DNA reads TGCAGCGTTGGGACAGCCGACCACTACGAGCAGTACTTC. Translated: CSVGTADHYEQYF.

This clone was detected once. The chain recombines TRBV25-1 with TRBJ1-2; D remains unclear. The CDR3 runs 13 residues. Trimming took 7 bases from V and 0 from J, leaving 9 bases between them. From germline, CDR1 is MGHDK and CDR2 SYGVNS. DNA for the CDR3: TGTGCCAGCACCGAGGGTACTAACTATGGCTACACCTTC. Translation gives CASTEGTNYGYTF.

This chain joins TRBV27 and TRBJ1-4; TRBD1 is a possible D gene (5 bases). Looked up from germline, CDR1 is MNHEY and CDR2 is SMNVEV (reference sequence). The CDR3 is made up of 16 amino acids. Between the trimmed V and J ends, which lost 0 bases and 5 bases, there was a span of 13 bases. For the CDR3, the DNA is TGTGCCAGCAGTTTATCACGGGGGGGGTCGAATGAAAAACTGTTTTTT. Translation: CASSLSRGGSNEKLFF.

A single count supports this clone. The chain links TRBV19 to TRBJ1-5, with a weak D call TRBD1 (6 bases). V lost 5 bases to trimming and J lost 7 bases, with 12 bases between them. CDR3 length: 13 residues. Germline assignment: CDR1 LNHDA and CDR2 SQIVND (reference sequence). The CDR3 region has the DNA TGTGCCAGTAGTGAACAGGGAGACCAGCCCCAGCATTTT. Protein product: CASSEQGDQPQHF.

There are a few counts of this clone. The J gene is TRBJ1-5, the V gene TRBV28; TRBD1 agrees at 7 bases. This CDR3 comprises 15 residues. Germline-derived CDR1 and CDR2 are MDHEN and SYDVKM. Trimming cost V 6 bases and J 4 bases; bases outside gene matches: 9. CDR3 in amino acids: CASSQTGAGNQPQHF. The CDR3 DNA reads TGTGCCAGCAGCCAAACAGGGGCGGGAAATCAGCCCCAGCATTTT.

The chain uses TRBV19 and TRBJ1-5; 7 bases fit TRBD1. The V gene's germline CDR1 is LNHDA and CDR2 SQIVND (reference sequence). The V and J ends lost 5 bases and 0 bases, in that order; junction bases with no gene match: 7. CDR3 length: 16 residues. For the CDR3, the DNA is TGTGCCAGTAGTCTACAGGGGTTTGGTAGCAATCAGCCCCAGCATTTT. This sequence encodes CASSLQGFGSNQPQHF.

The chain has TRBV5-1 and TRBJ2-7; 8 bases are shared with TRBD2. Unmatched junction bases numbered 6, after V lost 0 bases and J lost 4 bases. The CDR3 contains 15 residues. Germline V gives CDR1 SGHRS, CDR2 YFSETQ. The CDR3 nucleotides read TGCGCCAGCAGCTTGGTTACGGGAGGGCCATACGAGCAGTACTTC. It encodes CASSLVTGGPYEQYF.

The chain is built from TRBV27 and TRBJ2-7; no definite D call. V lost 3 bases, J lost 9 bases, and 18 bases lay in between. Per germline, CDR1 MNHEY and CDR2 SMNVEV (reference sequence). The CDR3 spans 14 residues. The CDR3 DNA reads TGTGCCAGCAGTTTGAAGGATACTGTTGGGCGGCAGTACTTC. Its protein product is CASSLKDTVGRQYF.

This clone was seen a handful of times. The V call is TRBV27, the J call TRBJ2-1; 9 nucleotides agree with TRBD1. The V gene's germline CDR1 is MNHEY and CDR2 SMNVEV (reference sequence). V shed 5 bases and J 4 bases; nucleotides not matched to a gene: 9. The CDR3 spans 16 residues. The CDR3 sequence: CASSTGQGNSYNEQFF. In DNA form, the CDR3 reads TGTGCCAGCAGTACTGGACAGGGGAATTCTTACAATGAGCAGTTCTTC.

The chain recombines TRBV7-3 with TRBJ2-2, with 11 bases identical to TRBD2. Trimming at V came to 2 bases and at J to 6 bases, leaving 5 bases not matched to a gene. The germline V gene has CDR1 SGHTA and CDR2 FQGTGA. This CDR3 has 16 residues. The DNA of the CDR3 is TGTGCCAGCAGCTTAGCACTTAGCGGGAGGGCCGGGGAGCTGTTTTTT. Translation: CASSLALSGRAGELFF.

V gene TRBV23-1 combines with J gene TRBJ2-3, with a tentative D call TRBD1 (6 bases). TRBV23-1 is an ORF; its function is uncertain. V gave up 7 bases and J gave up 0 bases, with 17 bases separating them. This CDR3 spans 16 amino acids. The CDR3 spells CASTTGLHSSTDTQYF. Written as DNA, the CDR3 is TGCGCCAGCACCACAGGGTTACACTCTAGCACAGATACGCAGTATTTT.

J is TRBJ2-1 and V is TRBV6-6, with 9 bases lining up with TRBD1. The CDR3 length is 11 residues. From germline, CDR1 is MNHNY and CDR2 SVGAGI (reference sequence). V was pared by 5 bases and J by 12 bases, with 2 bases of the junction left unmatched. For the CDR3, the DNA is TGTGCCAGCAGTACGACAGGGGGGCAGTTCTTC. Protein: CASSTTGGQFF.

This chain joins TRBV10-3 and TRBJ2-7; 11 positions agree with TRBD1. J lost 2 bases, V lost 7 bases, and 7 bases had no gene match. Per germline, CDR1 ENHRY and CDR2 SYGVKD. The CDR3 has 15 amino acids. For the CDR3, the DNA is TGTGCCATCAAAGCCCCGGGACAGGGGGCCTACGAGCAGTACTTC. Translating gives CAIKAPGQGAYEQYF.

The V and J genes are TRBV19 and TRBJ1-1, with TRBD1 identical over 8 bases. The CDR3 totals 12 residues. Trimming at V came to 5 bases and at J to 7 bases, leaving 3 bases not matched to a gene. Germline V CDR1 and CDR2: LNHDA, SQIVND (reference sequence). DNA for the CDR3: TGTGCCAGTAGTTTGGGACAGGTTGAAGCTTTCTTT. Residues: CASSLGQVEAFF.

This rearrangement joins TRBV28 to TRBJ1-5; 9 bases are a match to TRBD1. Germline CDR1 MDHEN, CDR2 SYDVKM. V dropped 5 bases and J dropped 7; count of bases not matched to a gene: 9. This CDR3 region has 15 residues. CDR3 nucleotides: TGTGCCAGCAGTACTCCAACAGGGGGCCGGCAGCCCCAGCATTTT. Protein sequence: CASSTPTGGRQPQHF.

This chain uses TRBV30 with TRBJ2-2; 7 bases fit TRBD1. CDR3 length: 14 amino acids. Looked up from germline, CDR1 is GTSNPN and CDR2 is SVGIG (reference sequence). The trim removed 5 bases at V and 0 bases at J, leaving 3 bases unmatched. The CDR3 here is CAWGQGANTGELFF. The DNA of the CDR3 is TGTGCCTGGGGGCAGGGGGCGAACACCGGGGAGCTGTTTTTT. Complete variable domain (other parts from reference TRBV30 and TRBJ2-2): SQTIHQWPATLVQPVGSPLSLECTVEGTSNPNLYWYRQAAGRGLQLLFYSVGIGQISSEVPQNLSASRPQDRQFILSSKKLLLSDSGFYLCAWGQGANTGELFFGEGSRLTVL.

The chain couples TRBV7-9 to TRBJ2-1; 7 bases map to TRBD2. Unmatched junction bases numbered 13, after V lost 5 bases and J lost 6 bases. Germline V lookup: CDR1 SEHNR, CDR2 FQNEAQ (reference sequence). The CDR3 sequence is 16 residues long. The CDR3 bases are TGTGCCAGCAGCAGCGGGACGTCCTATGCCACCAATGAGCAGTTCTTC. Translated: CASSSGTSYATNEQFF.

This clone was counted once. This sequence joins TRBV6-1 and TRBJ1-5, with 7 bases identical to TRBD1. In germline, CDR1 is MNHNS, CDR2 SASEGT. Unmatched junction bases numbered 6, after V lost 7 bases and J lost 3 bases. CDR3 length: 14 amino acids. The CDR3, as DNA: TGTGCCAGCAAAACAGGGGCCTACAATCAGCCCCAGCATTTT. Amino acid sequence: CASKTGAYNQPQHF.

This chain's CDR3 is CASSLLGAAKNIQYF. CDR3 DNA sequence: TGTGCCAGCAGCTTACTGGGGGCGGCCAAAAACATTCAGTACTTC. V is TRBV7-2 and J is TRBJ2-4; D is perhaps TRBD1 (6 bases). Germline lookup yields CDR1 SGHTA and CDR2 FQGNSA. This CDR3 contains 15 residues. V was cut by 2 bases and J by 1 base, with 9 bases left in between.

The V call is TRBV10-3, the J call TRBJ2-7; 9 bases map to TRBD1. The CDR3 has 13 residues. CDR1 is ENHRY, CDR2 SYGVKD, per germline. After removal of 8 bases from V and 5 bases from J, the junction contained 7 bases not matched to a gene. The CDR3 DNA reads TGTGCCATCTGGCACGGACAGGGGAACGAGCAGTACTTC. It specifies CAIWHGQGNEQYF.

The V gene is TRBV11-3, the J gene TRBJ2-1; 14 nucleotides match TRBD2. Looked up from germline, CDR1 is SGHNT and CDR2 is YENEEA. V dropped 5 bases and J dropped 5; count of bases not matched to a gene: 2. There are 15 residues in the CDR3. The CDR3 region is CASSRLAGGHNEQFF. CDR3 nucleotides: TGTGCCAGCAGCAGACTAGCGGGAGGGCACAATGAGCAGTTCTTC.

CDR3 DNA: TGTGCCAGCAGCCAGGGACTAGCGGGTTTCTACGAGCAGTACTTC. This translates into CASSQGLAGFYEQYF. The J gene is TRBJ2-7, the V gene TRBV11-1; TRBD2 aligns across 12 bases. The CDR3 is made up of 15 amino acids. Germline CDR1 reads SGHAT; CDR2 reads FQDESV (reference sequence). J lost 3 bases, V lost 5 bases, and 5 bases had no gene match.

In this sample, this clone turned up once. The chain is built from TRBV7-3 and TRBJ2-2, with TRBD1 identical over 7 bases. CDR1 SGHTA and CDR2 FQGTGA come from the germline V gene. V dropped 4 bases and J dropped 7; count of bases not matched to a gene: 6. CDR3 size: 14 residues. In nucleotides, the CDR3 is TGTGCCAGCAGCTCCAGACAGGGTCACGGGGAGCTGTTTTTT. Amino acids: CASSSRQGHGELFF.

The chain uses TRBV7-2 and TRBJ2-3, with D hard to call. This CDR3 spans 15 amino acids. V lost 2 bases to trimming and J lost 0 bases, with 9 bases between them. Per the germline V gene, CDR1 is SGHTA and CDR2 is FQGNSA. This CDR3 is CASSLRVESTDTQYF. CDR3 bases: TGTGCCAGCAGCTTACGTGTGGAGAGCACAGATACGCAGTATTTT.

The chain employs TRBV27 and TRBJ2-7, with 9 bases that match TRBD1. The CDR3 covers 14 residues. Germline V gene sequence: CDR1 MNHEY, CDR2 SMNVEV (reference sequence). Losses at the gene ends were 3 bases for V and 6 bases for J; bases not matched to a gene: 6. The CDR3 bases are TGTGCCAGCAGTTTCTACAGGGGGCGTAGCGAGCAGTACTTC. This encodes CASSFYRGRSEQYF.

The chain links TRBV5-6 to TRBJ2-7, with 7 bases that match TRBD2. CDR1 is SGHDT, CDR2 YYEEEE, per germline. The junction had 7 bases not matched to a gene; V was cut back by 7 bases and J by 3 bases. CDR3 length equals 13 residues. CDR3 sequence reads: CASAPGLFYEQYF. CDR3 nucleotide sequence: TGTGCCAGCGCCCCGGGACTATTCTACGAGCAGTACTTC.

This clone was recorded once. The chain carries TRBV28 and TRBJ2-7; 9 positions agree with TRBD1. Unmatched junction bases numbered 11, after V lost 8 bases and J lost 3 bases. CDR1 is MDHEN and CDR2 is SYDVKM in the germline V gene. The CDR3 runs to 15 residues. CDR3 region: CASATSGTGFYEQYF. The CDR3 DNA sequence: TGTGCCAGCGCTACCTCCGGGACAGGGTTCTACGAGCAGTACTTC.

The chain recombines TRBV27 with TRBJ2-7, with D perhaps TRBD2 (5 bases). The CDR3 has 12 residues. In germline, CDR1 is MNHEY, CDR2 SMNVEV (reference sequence). Trimming removed 5 bases from V and 6 bases from J, with 11 bases in between. The CDR3 coding sequence is TGTGCCAGCAGTAATCTAGCAACCGAGCAGTACTTC. Its protein product is CASSNLATEQYF.